This record looks at one T cell receptor (beta chain) sequence and its context. Antigen unknown. This entry comes from a study of OX40 agonist ivuxolimab in advanced cancers. The sampling schedule covered blood at baseline, cycle 4 day 1, and cycle 7 day 1. Trimming pared 4 bases from V and 3 bases from J, leaving 16 bases between. CDR1 is SGHRS, CDR2 YFSETQ, per germline. The CDR3 loop spans 15 amino acids. The study, taken as a whole, reports: More expanded clones were seen, on average, in CD8+ T cells than in CD4+. Clonal expansion from baseline to week 6 occurred in both CD4+ and CD8+ T cells.

Sequencing used immunoSEQ multiplex PCR; TCRdb keeps in-frame clones, though not all of them. The sample has tens of thousands of clones, 90% to 95% seen once. This specimen was CD4+ or CD8+ T cells sorted from blood, taken in a trial of the OX40 agonist ivuxolimab. This sequence originates from an adult with an advanced solid tumor such as melanoma, head and neck, liver or kidney cancer. The V gene is TRBV5-1, the J gene TRBJ1-2; TRBD1 is a possible D gene (5 bases). The CDR3 protein is CASSAVLGVDYGYTF. The CDR3 nucleotides read TGCGCCAGCAGCGCGGTGTTAGGGGTGGACTATGGCTACACCTTC.